This TCR beta chain was recovered during a study of technical replicates of blood from a handful of donors. The V gene end was trimmed by 4 bases and the J gene end by 3 bases; junction bases not matched to a gene: 7. Germline V CDR1 and CDR2: SGHRS, YFSETQ. This CDR3 is built from 14 residues. Assay used: immunoSEQ multiplex PCR; TCRdb lists only in-frame clones, some missing. The sample lists 70,000 to 95,000 clones; approximately 94% were seen once. The sample taken for sequencing was T cells isolated from PBMCs. The sequence came from a human donor in good health. The J gene is TRBJ2-7, the V gene TRBV5-1; 7 bases map to TRBD1. CDR3 loop: CASSPGQRVYEQYF. The CDR3 DNA reads TGCGCCAGCAGCCCGGGACAGAGAGTCTACGAGCAGTACTTC. Full variable domain (rest looked up from reference TRBV5-1 and TRBJ2-7): KAGVTQTPRYLIKTRGQQVTLSCSPISGHRSVSWYQQTPGQGLQFLFEYFSETQRNKGNFPGRFSGRQFSNSRSEMNVSTLELGDSALYLCASSPGQRVYEQYFGPGTRLTVT.